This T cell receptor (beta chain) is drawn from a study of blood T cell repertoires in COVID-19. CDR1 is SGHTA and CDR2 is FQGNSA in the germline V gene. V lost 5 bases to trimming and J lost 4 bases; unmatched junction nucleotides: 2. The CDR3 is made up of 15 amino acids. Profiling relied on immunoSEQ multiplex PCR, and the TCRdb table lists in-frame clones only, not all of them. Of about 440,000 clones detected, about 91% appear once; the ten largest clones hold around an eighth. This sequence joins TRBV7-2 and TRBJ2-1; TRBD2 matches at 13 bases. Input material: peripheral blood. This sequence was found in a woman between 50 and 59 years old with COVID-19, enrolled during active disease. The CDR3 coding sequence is TGTGCCAGCAGCCCGGGACTAGCGGGGTACAATGAGCAGTTCTTC. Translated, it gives CASSPGLAGYNEQFF.